These 21 T cell receptor beta chains originate from one sample sequenced in a study of OX40 agonist ivuxolimab in advanced cancers. Libraries were constructed by the immunoSEQ multiplex PCR assay. The source is immuneACCESS, and TCRdb retained only in-frame sequences with V and J called. Part of the clones is not carried over; for the studies checked, unresolved V genes explain less than half of this, and the remainder is unexplained. Recorded for this sample are roughly 64,000 clones; about 83% of them occurred a single time. About 9.4% of the sample comes from the top ten. Sequencing was performed on CD4+ or CD8+ T cells sorted from blood, taken in a trial of the OX40 agonist ivuxolimab. Receptor source: an adult with an advanced solid tumor such as melanoma, head and neck, liver or kidney cancer.

The V call is TRBV7-2, the J call TRBJ1-2; 7 positions match TRBD1. Looked up from germline, CDR1 is SGHTA and CDR2 is FQGNSA. J was trimmed by 4 bases and V by 5 bases; bases with no gene match: 1. The CDR3 has 12 residues. The CDR3 DNA sequence: TGTGCCAGCAGCCCAGGGGGCTATGGCTACACCTTC. Translating it yields CASSPGGYGYTF.

J is TRBJ2-5 and V is TRBV9; TRBD2 aligns across 10 bases. CDR3 length: 18 amino acids. Germline V gene data show CDR1 as SGDLS and CDR2 as YYNGEE. V gave up 0 bases and J gave up 2 bases; unmatched junction bases: 10. The CDR3 sequence is CASSVGPSGRGIQETQYF. The DNA for the CDR3 is TGTGCCAGCAGCGTAGGGCCCAGCGGGAGGGGCATTCAAGAGACCCAGTACTTC.

The chain uses TRBV29-1 and TRBJ1-1; 8 bases fit TRBD1. The V gene's germline CDR1 is SQVTM and CDR2 ANQGSEA. Germline trimming cut 7 bases from V and 7 bases from J; bases unmatched to any gene: 17. The CDR3 contains 15 residues. CDR3 DNA: TGCAGCGGCGGTCAGGGGCAGGGGGCTAGGGGTGAAGCTTTCTTT. It specifies CSGGQGQGARGEAFF.

The chain combines TRBV2 with TRBJ2-1; 13 bases match TRBD2. The CDR3 runs 14 residues. The V gene end was trimmed by 4 bases and the J gene end by 8 bases; junction bases not matched to a gene: 2. Germline CDR1 reads SNHLY; CDR2 reads FYNNEI. The CDR3 sequence: CASSATSGRDEQFF. CDR3 nucleotide sequence: TGTGCCAGCAGTGCCACTAGCGGGAGGGATGAGCAGTTCTTC.

V is TRBV13 and J is TRBJ2-7; D is unclear. The CDR3 is made up of 13 amino acids. Germline values: CDR1 PRHDT, CDR2 FYEKMQ (reference sequence). V was pared by 5 bases and J by 5 bases, with 13 bases between. DNA of the CDR3: TGTGCCAGCAGCCCGCCCGGTCTCGACGAGCAGTACTTC. This sequence encodes CASSPPGLDEQYF. The full variable domain, in which reference TRBV13 and TRBJ2-7 provide the parts outside the CDR3, is AAGVIQSPRHLIKEKRETATLKCYPIPRHDTVYWYQQGPGQDPQFLISFYEKMQSDKGSIPDRFSAQQFSDYHSELNMSSLELGDSALYFCASSPPGLDEQYFGPGTRLTVT.

The rearrangement uses TRBV18 and TRBJ2-1; TRBD2 agrees at 7 bases. The CDR3 is 13 residues long. The germline gives CDR1 KGHSH, CDR2 LQKENI. The V gene end was trimmed by 0 bases and the J gene end by 13 bases; junction bases not matched to a gene: 6. The CDR3 region is CASSPPYLAEQFF. CDR3 sequence (DNA): TGTGCCAGCTCACCACCGTACCTAGCGGAACAGTTCTTC. The variable domain in full, with the rest retrieved from reference TRBV18 and TRBJ2-1, is NAGVMQNPRHLVRRRGQEARLRCSPMKGHSHVYWYRQLPEEGLKFMVYLQKENIIDESGMPKERFSAEFPKEGPSILRIQQVVRGDSAAYFCASSPPYLAEQFFGPGTRLTVL.

V and J are TRBV7-9 and TRBJ1-2, with 7 bases aligning to TRBD1. Germline CDR1 and CDR2: SEHNR and FQNEAQ (reference sequence). Unmatched junction bases numbered 7, after V lost 5 bases and J lost 4 bases. CDR3 length: 14 residues. Here the CDR3 reads CASSGRGPSYGYTF. CDR3 sequence (DNA): TGTGCCAGCAGCGGAAGGGGGCCCAGCTATGGCTACACCTTC.

This chain uses TRBV2 with TRBJ1-1; 7 nucleotides align to TRBD1. The ends lost 8 bases at V and 7 bases at J; junction bases unmatched: 10. The CDR3 sequence is 13 residues long. Germline CDR1 reads SNHLY; CDR2 reads FYNNEI. CDR3 DNA sequence: TGTGCCAGCGGAACGACAGGGCCTAATGAAGCTTTCTTT. This translates into CASGTTGPNEAFF.

The chain has TRBV6-5 and TRBJ2-7; 7 nucleotides agree with TRBD1. V was pared by 0 bases and J by 3 bases, with 5 bases of the junction left unmatched. CDR3 length equals 15 residues. Germline V gene sequence: CDR1 MNHEY, CDR2 SVGAGI. CDR3 amino acids: CASSYSGTAVYEQYF. CDR3 coding DNA: TGTGCCAGCAGTTACTCGGGGACAGCAGTCTACGAGCAGTACTTC.

The J gene is TRBJ2-3, the V gene TRBV19, with no clear D. V dropped 3 bases and J dropped 4 bases, with 11 bases sitting between them. Germline V lookup: CDR1 LNHDA, CDR2 SQIVND (reference sequence). The CDR3 covers 14 residues. The DNA for the CDR3 is TGTGCCAGTAGTATCCGCAGCCGCCCAGATACGCAGTATTTT. Translating gives CASSIRSRPDTQYF.

As concerns this clone: This likely reflects a read error, since a far larger clone is one base away. The CDR3 sequence is CASSLERDRLYEQYF. The CDR3 DNA reads as TGTGCCAGCAGCTTAGAAAGGGACAGACTTTACGAGCAGTACTTC. The rearrangement links TRBV4-2 to TRBJ2-7; 7 bases are a match to TRBD1. CDR1 and CDR2 from the germline V gene are LGHNA and YNFKEQ. V shed 5 bases, J shed 4 bases, and the junction held 11 bases outside the gene matches. The CDR3 has 15 amino acids.

The CDR3 coding sequence is TGTGCCATCAGTGCCGAGGTTTTGTTCACAGATACGCAGTATTTT. As protein: CAISAEVLFTDTQYF. The J gene is TRBJ2-3, the V gene TRBV10-3; D not certain. Germline V gene sequence: CDR1 ENHRY, CDR2 SYGVKD. Trimming left V 4 bases short and J 2 bases short, with 13 bases between. This CDR3 is 15 amino acids long.

The rearrangement joins TRBV5-6 to TRBJ2-5, with unresolved D. The germline V and J ends were trimmed by 0 bases and 6 bases, with 6 bases remaining between them. The CDR3 totals 12 residues. Germline V CDR1 and CDR2: SGHDT, YYEEEE. CDR3 residues: CASSLVEQTQYF. The CDR3, as DNA: TGTGCCAGCAGCTTGGTGGAACAGACCCAGTACTTC.

This chain uses TRBV30 with TRBJ2-3; 7 nucleotides align to TRBD2. The V segment lost 3 bases and the J segment 6 bases; nucleotides outside the gene matches: 12. Germline CDR1 reads GTSNPN; CDR2 reads SVGIG (reference sequence). The CDR3 is 15 residues long. Here the CDR3 reads CAWSPAAGVADTQYF. CDR3 bases: TGTGCCTGGAGCCCCGCGGCGGGAGTGGCCGATACGCAGTATTTT.

The V call is TRBV4-3, the J call TRBJ1-1; D not resolved. This CDR3 contains 13 residues. Germline V lookup: CDR1 LGHNA, CDR2 YSLEER. V was trimmed by 1 base and J by 9 bases, leaving 12 bases between them. This CDR3 is CASSQVYGEQAFF. DNA of the CDR3: TGCGCCAGCAGCCAAGTTTATGGGGAACAAGCTTTCTTT.

This clone was seen once. The chain carries TRBV4-3 and TRBJ2-7; perhaps TRBD1 as D (6 bases). V was shortened by 4 bases and J by 3 bases, with 7 bases between the two germline ends. Germline CDR1 reads LGHNA; CDR2 reads YSLEER. This CDR3 has 12 amino acids. The CDR3 loop reads CASSRTDYEQYF. In nucleotides, the CDR3 is TGCGCCAGCAGCCGGACAGACTACGAGCAGTACTTC.

The rearrangement links TRBV2 to TRBJ2-5; 8 bases agree with TRBD1. The assigned J gene may be wrong: the sequence end matches TRBJ2-7 better. Germline CDR1 is SNHLY and CDR2 is FYNNEI. The CDR3 consists of 14 residues. CDR3 amino acids: CASSEQGAAYEQYF. For the CDR3, the DNA is TGTGCCAGCAGTGAACAGGGGGCAGCCTACGAGCAGTACTTC.

The chain uses TRBV29-1 and TRBJ1-4; 11 bases align to TRBD1. There are 13 residues in the CDR3. V dropped 7 bases and J dropped 10; count of bases not matched to a gene: 8. Germline CDR1 and CDR2: SQVTM and ANQGSEA. The CDR3 protein is CSAADRGQGKLFF. The CDR3 nucleotides read TGCAGCGCCGCGGACAGGGGGCAAGGAAAACTGTTTTTT.

V gene TRBV19 combines with J gene TRBJ2-1, with D uncertain. Germline V gives CDR1 LNHDA, CDR2 SQIVND (reference sequence). The CDR3 runs 13 residues. V lost 2 bases to trimming and J lost 1 base, with 3 bases between them. The CDR3 coding sequence is TGTGCCAGTAGTATAAAGTCCTACAATGAGCAGTTCTTC. This translates into CASSIKSYNEQFF.

The V and J genes are TRBV2 and TRBJ2-7; D unclear. Trimming removed 8 bases at V and 3 bases at J, with 8 bases between. This CDR3 region has 11 residues. Germline V lookup: CDR1 SNHLY, CDR2 FYNNEI. CDR3 protein: CASGPLYEQYF. As DNA, the CDR3 is TGTGCCAGCGGTCCTCTCTACGAGCAGTACTTC.

This clone was picked up one time. The chain is built from TRBV18 and TRBJ1-6; possibly TRBD1 for D (5 bases). V lost 5 bases and J 8 bases, leaving 10 bases between the germline ends. The germline CDR1 and CDR2 sequences are KGHSH and LQKENI. This CDR3 is built from 13 residues. Here the CDR3 reads CASSSARDSPLHF. The CDR3 nucleotides are TGTGCCAGCTCATCCGCCAGGGATTCACCCCTCCACTTT.